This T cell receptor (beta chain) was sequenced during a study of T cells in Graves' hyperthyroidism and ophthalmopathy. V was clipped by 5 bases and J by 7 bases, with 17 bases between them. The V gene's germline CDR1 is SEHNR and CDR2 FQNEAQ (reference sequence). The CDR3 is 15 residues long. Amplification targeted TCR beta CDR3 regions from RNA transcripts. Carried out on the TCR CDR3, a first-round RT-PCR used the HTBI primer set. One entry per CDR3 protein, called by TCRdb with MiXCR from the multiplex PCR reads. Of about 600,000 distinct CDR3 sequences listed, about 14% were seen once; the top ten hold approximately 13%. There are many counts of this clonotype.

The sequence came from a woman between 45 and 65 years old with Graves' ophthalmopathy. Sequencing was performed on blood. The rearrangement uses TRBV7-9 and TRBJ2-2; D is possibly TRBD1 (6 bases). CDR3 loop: CASSTAGTKRGELFF. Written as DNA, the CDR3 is TGTGCCAGCAGCACGGCCGGGACAAAGCGCGGGGAGCTGTTTTTT.